The rows below give T cell receptor beta chains drawn from one sample of a study of cytomegalovirus exposure and HLA in healthy donors. Method: immunoSEQ multiplex PCR; TCRdb's copy keeps in-frame clones and lacks some. Found here are 140,000 to 150,000 clones, roughly 87% of them singletons; the top ten hold more than 0.5%. Sequences were obtained from PBMCs. Every receptor here comes from a middle-aged woman in good health and CMV-seronegative. Both conserved end residues are part of each CDR3.

TRBV12-5	TRBJ2-1	CASGLGFRVTSNNEQFF
TRBV29-1	TRBJ1-1	CSVEGVTHLGSEAFF
TRBV9	TRBJ1-1	CASSTGNTEAFF
TRBV28	TRBJ2-2	CATTFTGELFF
TRBV6-6	TRBJ2-1	CASSRQGGSYNEQFF
TRBV13	TRBJ2-7	CASSSGGAAYEQYF
TRBV28	TRBJ2-7	CASSLQGYEQYF
TRBV18	TRBJ2-2	CASSPPGQGIGELFF
TRBV10-3	TRBJ2-7	CATKSGSAYEQYF
TRBV7-2	TRBJ1-6	CASGRQGLNSPLHF
TRBV5-6	TRBJ2-6	CASSFLGQGSGANVLTF
TRBV7-9	TRBJ2-7	CASSLGTGVDEQYF
TRBV19	TRBJ2-5	CASIGNRDGGTQYF
TRBV4-3	TRBJ2-2	CASSRTSGSYTGELFF
TRBV7-2	TRBJ2-1	CASRVGSGMGSYNEQFF
TRBV9	TRBJ2-1	CASSVADSPIYNEQFF
TRBV7-9	TRBJ2-3	CASSLARASGSDTQYF
TRBV30	TRBJ2-2	CACTRSRGPGELFF
TRBV5-4	TRBJ1-3	CASSLDFSGNTIYF
TRBV10-3	TRBJ2-7	CAIRLGTGSYEQYF
TRBV5-1	TRBJ1-1	CASSSLGGTEAFF
TRBV7-9	TRBJ2-1	CASSSGGGRAQIGQFF
TRBV7-6	TRBJ1-4	CASSSYRGASGDEKLFF
TRBV7-9	TRBJ2-7	CASSLGTYEQYF
TRBV5-4	TRBJ2-7	CASSLVRYGSSYEQYF
TRBV5-1	TRBJ2-3	CASSLSGGGGDTQYF
TRBV7-2	TRBJ2-2	CASSLVGAIRGELFF